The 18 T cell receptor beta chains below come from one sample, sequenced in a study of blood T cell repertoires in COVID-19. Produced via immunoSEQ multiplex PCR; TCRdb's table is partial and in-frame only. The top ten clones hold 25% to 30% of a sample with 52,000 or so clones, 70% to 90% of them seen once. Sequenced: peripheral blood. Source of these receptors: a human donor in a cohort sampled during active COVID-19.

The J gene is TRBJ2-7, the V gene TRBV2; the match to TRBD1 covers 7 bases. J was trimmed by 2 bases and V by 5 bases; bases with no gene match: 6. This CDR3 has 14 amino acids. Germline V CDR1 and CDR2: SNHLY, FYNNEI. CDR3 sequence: CASSQTGTTYEQYF. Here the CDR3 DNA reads TGTGCCAGCAGTCAGACAGGGACCACCTACGAGCAGTACTTC.

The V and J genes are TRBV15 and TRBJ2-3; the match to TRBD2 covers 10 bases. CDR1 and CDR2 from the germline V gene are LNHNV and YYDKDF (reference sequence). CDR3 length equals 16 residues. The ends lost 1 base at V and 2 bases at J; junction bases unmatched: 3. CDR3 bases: TGTGCCACCAGCAGAGGGACTAGCGGTCTCACAGATACGCAGTATTTT. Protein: CATSRGTSGLTDTQYF.

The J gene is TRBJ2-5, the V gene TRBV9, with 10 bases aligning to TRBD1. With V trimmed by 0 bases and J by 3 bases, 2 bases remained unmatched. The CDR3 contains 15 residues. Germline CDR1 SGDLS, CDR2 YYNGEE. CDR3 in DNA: TGTGCCAGCAGCGTAGACGGGACAGGGGAAGAGACCCAGTACTTC. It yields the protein CASSVDGTGEETQYF.

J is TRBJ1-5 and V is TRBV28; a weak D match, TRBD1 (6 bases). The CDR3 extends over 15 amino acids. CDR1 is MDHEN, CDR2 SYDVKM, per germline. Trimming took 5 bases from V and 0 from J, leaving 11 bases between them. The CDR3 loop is CASSAGAVSNQPQHF. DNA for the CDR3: TGTGCCAGCAGTGCGGGGGCCGTTAGCAATCAGCCCCAGCATTTT.

The CDR3 nucleotides read TGCAGCGTTGGGGGACAAAGAGGAAACACCATATATTTT. Protein sequence: CSVGGQRGNTIYF. The chain is built from TRBV29-1 and TRBJ1-3; D perhaps matches TRBD1 (6 bases). This CDR3 is built from 13 residues. V was pared by 4 bases and J by 4 bases, with 11 bases between. The V gene's germline CDR1 is SQVTM and CDR2 ANQGSEA.

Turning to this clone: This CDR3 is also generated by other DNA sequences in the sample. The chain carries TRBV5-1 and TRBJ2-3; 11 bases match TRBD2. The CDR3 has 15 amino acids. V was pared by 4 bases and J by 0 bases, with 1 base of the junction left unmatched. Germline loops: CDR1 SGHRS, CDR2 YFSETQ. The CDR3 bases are TGCGCCAGCAGCAGGACTAGCGGGAGCACAGATACGCAGTATTTT. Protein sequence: CASSRTSGSTDTQYF.

The CDR3 region is CASSDDTHYGYTF. The DNA for the CDR3 is TGCGCCAGCAGCGACGACACCCACTATGGCTACACCTTC. The chain is built from TRBV5-1 and TRBJ1-2, with D hard to call. V was trimmed by 4 bases and J by 3 bases, leaving 10 bases between them. The CDR3 sequence is 13 residues long. Germline V gene lookup returns CDR1 SGHRS and CDR2 YFSETQ.

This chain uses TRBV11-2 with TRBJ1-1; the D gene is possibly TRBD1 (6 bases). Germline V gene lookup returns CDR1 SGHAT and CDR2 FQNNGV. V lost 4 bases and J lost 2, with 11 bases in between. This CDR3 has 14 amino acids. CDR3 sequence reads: CASSSDRTNTEAFF. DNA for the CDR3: TGTGCCAGCAGCTCCGACAGGACTAACACTGAAGCTTTCTTT.

The CDR3 DNA reads as TGTGCCAGCAGCTTACAACCGGGACAGGGGAACACTGAAGCTTTCTTT. Its protein is CASSLQPGQGNTEAFF. This chain links TRBV7-9 with TRBJ1-1; TRBD1 matches 9 bases. V was clipped by 2 bases and J by 1 base; unmatched bases: 5. The CDR3 totals 16 residues. CDR1 and CDR2 (germline): SEHNR, FQNEAQ (reference sequence).

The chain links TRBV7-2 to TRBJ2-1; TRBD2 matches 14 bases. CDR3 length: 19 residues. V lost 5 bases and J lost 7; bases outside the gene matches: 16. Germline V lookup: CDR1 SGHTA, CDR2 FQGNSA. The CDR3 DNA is TGTGCCAGCAGCCCCAGGGCCTTTTCGGGACTAGCGGGAGCGAATGAGCAGTTCTTC. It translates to CASSPRAFSGLAGANEQFF.

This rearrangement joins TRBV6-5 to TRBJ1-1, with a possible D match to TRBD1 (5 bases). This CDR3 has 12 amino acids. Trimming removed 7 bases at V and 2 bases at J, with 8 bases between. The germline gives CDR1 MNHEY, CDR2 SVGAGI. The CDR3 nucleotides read TGTGCCAGCAATCAGGGAAACACTGAAGCTTTCTTT. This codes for CASNQGNTEAFF.

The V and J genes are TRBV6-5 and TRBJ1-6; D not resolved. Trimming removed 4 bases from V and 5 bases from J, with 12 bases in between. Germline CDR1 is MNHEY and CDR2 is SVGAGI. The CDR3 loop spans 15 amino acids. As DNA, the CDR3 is TGTGCCAGCAGTTTAACCCGGGGTAATAATTCACCCCTCCACTTT. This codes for CASSLTRGNNSPLHF.

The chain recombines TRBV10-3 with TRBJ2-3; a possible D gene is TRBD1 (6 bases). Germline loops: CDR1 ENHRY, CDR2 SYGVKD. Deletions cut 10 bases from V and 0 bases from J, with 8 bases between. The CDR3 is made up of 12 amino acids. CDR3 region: CATQGSTDTQYF. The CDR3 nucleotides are TGTGCCACCCAGGGGAGCACAGATACGCAGTATTTT.

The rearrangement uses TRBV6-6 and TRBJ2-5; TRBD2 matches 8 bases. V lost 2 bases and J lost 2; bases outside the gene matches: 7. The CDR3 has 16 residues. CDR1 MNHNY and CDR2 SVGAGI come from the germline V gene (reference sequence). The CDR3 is CASSYPGGAGQETQYF. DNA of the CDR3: TGTGCCAGCAGTTACCCGGGGGGGGCCGGGCAAGAGACCCAGTACTTC.

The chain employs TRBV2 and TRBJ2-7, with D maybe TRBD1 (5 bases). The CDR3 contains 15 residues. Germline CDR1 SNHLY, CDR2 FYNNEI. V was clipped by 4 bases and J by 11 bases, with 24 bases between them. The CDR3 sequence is CASSGEAADKKTEYF. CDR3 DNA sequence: TGTGCCAGCAGTGGTGAGGCGGCGGACAAGAAGACGGAGTACTTC.

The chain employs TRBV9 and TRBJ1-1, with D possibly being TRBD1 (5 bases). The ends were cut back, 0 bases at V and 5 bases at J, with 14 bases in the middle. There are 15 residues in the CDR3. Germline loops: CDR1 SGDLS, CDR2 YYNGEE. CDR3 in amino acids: CASSVDPGRSTEAFF. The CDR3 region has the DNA TGTGCCAGCAGCGTAGATCCAGGGAGGTCGACTGAAGCTTTCTTT.

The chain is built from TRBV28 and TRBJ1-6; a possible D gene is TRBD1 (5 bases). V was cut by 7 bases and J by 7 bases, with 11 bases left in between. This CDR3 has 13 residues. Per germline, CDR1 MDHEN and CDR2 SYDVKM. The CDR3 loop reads CASIGGWNSPLHF. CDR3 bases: TGTGCCAGCATCGGGGGGTGGAATTCACCCCTCCACTTT. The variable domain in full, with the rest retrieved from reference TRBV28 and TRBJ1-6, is DVKVTQSSRYLVKRTGEKVFLECVQDMDHENMFWYRQDPGLGLRLIYFSYDVKMKEKGDIPEGYSVSREKKERFSLILESASTNQTSMYLCASIGGWNSPLHFGNGTRLTVT.

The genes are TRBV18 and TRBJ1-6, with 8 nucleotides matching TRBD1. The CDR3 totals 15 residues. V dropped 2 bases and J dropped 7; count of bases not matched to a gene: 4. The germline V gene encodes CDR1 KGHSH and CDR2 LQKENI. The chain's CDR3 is CASSPTTGVNSPLHF. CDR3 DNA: TGTGCCAGCTCACCAACGACAGGGGTAAATTCACCCCTCCACTTT.